The 30 T cell receptor beta chains in this list originate from one sample, sequenced in a study of cytomegalovirus exposure and HLA in healthy donors. The PCR employed 60 Vbeta primers together with 13 Jbeta primers. This table comes from immunoSEQ multiplex PCR, and its TCRdb copy is limited to in-frame clones, with some not included. The data hold around 150,000 clones, with about 76% observed a single time. Sample: PBMCs. The source of these receptors is a human donor in good health.

This clone was found once. The chain uses TRBV9 and TRBJ2-1; 9 bases fit TRBD2. With 1 base clipped from V and 6 bases from J, the junction kept 14 bases outside the gene matches. CDR1 and CDR2 (germline): SGDLS, YYNGEE. The length of the CDR3 is 18 residues. This CDR3 reads CASSVQPAGAGGPNEQFF. The CDR3 region has the DNA TGTGCCAGCAGCGTACAGCCAGCCGGGGCGGGGGGGCCCAATGAGCAGTTCTTC.

The chain is built from TRBV15 and TRBJ2-1; 7 bases map to TRBD2. The CDR3 runs 12 residues. Germline V gene data show CDR1 as LNHNV and CDR2 as YYDKDF (reference sequence). After removal of 8 bases from V and 10 bases from J, the junction contained 8 bases not matched to a gene. The CDR3 sequence is CATLGSGAEQFF. The CDR3, as DNA: TGTGCCACCCTTGGGAGCGGGGCCGAGCAGTTCTTC.

V is TRBV7-2 and J is TRBJ2-7; 9 bases are a match to TRBD2. The V gene's germline CDR1 is SGHTA and CDR2 FQGNSA. With 5 bases clipped from V and 2 bases from J, the junction kept 4 bases outside the gene matches. The length of the CDR3 is 14 residues. This chain's CDR3 is CASSGGGEPYEQYF. The DNA for the CDR3 is TGTGCCAGCAGCGGCGGGGGGGAACCCTACGAGCAGTACTTC.

The count of this clone is one. This chain connects TRBV13 to TRBJ2-3; D is unclear. V shed 5 bases and J shed 0 bases, with 6 bases lying between them. The CDR3 loop spans 13 amino acids. CDR1 and CDR2 from the germline V gene are PRHDT and FYEKMQ (reference sequence). CDR3 sequence: CASSPISTDTQYF. The CDR3 DNA is TGTGCCAGCAGCCCTATTAGCACAGATACGCAGTATTTT.

This chain connects TRBV6-1 to TRBJ2-6; D perhaps matches TRBD1 (5 bases). Between the trimmed V and J ends, which lost 0 bases and 1 base, there was a span of 7 bases. The CDR3 consists of 16 residues. CDR1 and CDR2 from the germline V gene are MNHNS and SASEGT. DNA of the CDR3: TGTGCCAGCAGTGAAGCGCAGGGTTCTGGGGCCAACGTCCTGACTTTC. Its translation: CASSEAQGSGANVLTF.

The J gene is TRBJ2-2, the V gene TRBV7-4; TRBD1 matches 9 bases. V lost 1 base and J lost 6; bases outside the gene matches: 9. The CDR3 runs to 17 residues. Germline-derived CDR1 and CDR2 are SGHVT and SQSDAQ. CDR3 DNA: TGTGCCAGCAGCTTAGGGAACAGGGGGCGCGGCGCCGGGGAGCTGTTTTTT. Amino acid sequence: CASSLGNRGRGAGELFF.

Points on this clone: One junction end does not reproduce the germline sequence, and a read error may be involved. The chain recombines TRBV15 with TRBJ2-1, with D possibly TRBD2 on 6 matching bases. This CDR3 is 13 amino acids long. Per the germline V gene, CDR1 is LNHNV and CDR2 is YYDKDF (reference sequence). The CDR3 coding sequence is TGTGCCACCAGCCTTCCAAAGGGCGGGGAGTTGGTCTTC. It encodes CATSLPKGGELVF.

The rearrangement joins TRBV28 to TRBJ2-7; 12 bases agree with TRBD2. Germline V gene sequence: CDR1 MDHEN, CDR2 SYDVKM. With V trimmed by 5 bases and J by 4 bases, 9 bases remained unmatched. This CDR3 is 16 amino acids long. In DNA form, the CDR3 reads TGTGCCAGCAGTCCTCACCTAGCGGGAGGGGGTTACGAGCAGTACTTC. Encoded protein: CASSPHLAGGGYEQYF.

This clone appeared a few times. This chain joins TRBV19 and TRBJ1-5; possibly TRBD1 for D (6 bases). V was trimmed by 5 bases and J by 6 bases, leaving 17 bases between them. The germline V gene has CDR1 LNHDA and CDR2 SQIVND (reference sequence). This CDR3 region has 15 residues. The CDR3 region has the DNA TGTGCCAGTAGTCTGTGGGGAGTAGGGGGTCAGCCCCAGCATTTT. This translates into CASSLWGVGGQPQHF.

The chain combines TRBV19 with TRBJ1-6; 9 bases line up with TRBD1. The length of the CDR3 is 16 residues. V shed 1 base, J shed 7 bases, and the junction held 5 bases outside the gene matches. Germline V gene sequence: CDR1 LNHDA, CDR2 SQIVND (reference sequence). CDR3 nucleotide sequence: TGTGCCAGTAGTATAGCTCTAGGACAGGGGAATTCACCCCTCCACTTT. As protein: CASSIALGQGNSPLHF.

V usage is TRBV4-2 and J usage is TRBJ2-5; 11 bases are a match to TRBD1. V lost 4 bases, J lost 1 base, and 5 bases stayed unmatched. Per germline, CDR1 LGHNA and CDR2 YNFKEQ. This CDR3 is 16 amino acids long. The CDR3 spells CASSPGQGGFQETQYF. CDR3 sequence (DNA): TGTGCCAGCAGCCCGGGACAGGGGGGTTTCCAAGAGACCCAGTACTTC.

This sequence joins TRBV29-1 and TRBJ2-5; D call uncertain. V gave up 3 bases and J gave up 7 bases, with 15 bases separating them. The germline gives CDR1 SQVTM, CDR2 ANQGSEA. The CDR3 length is 13 residues. CDR3 DNA: TGCAGCGTTGATGGTGGCGGAACGGGGACCCAGTACTTC. Translation: CSVDGGGTGTQYF.

This clone appeared a few times. V is TRBV4-3 and J is TRBJ1-1; the match to TRBD1 covers 9 bases. This CDR3 has 14 amino acids. Trimming took 3 bases from V and 5 from J; bases not matched to a gene: 4. The germline V gene encodes CDR1 LGHNA and CDR2 YSLEER. CDR3 sequence (DNA): TGCGCCAGCAGCCATCGACAGGGGGGGACTGAAGCTTTCTTT. Protein sequence: CASSHRQGGTEAFF.

This chain uses TRBV6-5 with TRBJ1-3, with 7 nucleotides matching TRBD1. Germline V CDR1 and CDR2: MNHEY, SVGAGI. V shed 2 bases and J 0 bases; nucleotides not matched to a gene: 1. This CDR3 has 15 amino acids. CDR3 loop: CASSYTGDSGNTIYF. The CDR3 DNA sequence: TGTGCCAGCAGTTACACAGGGGACTCTGGAAACACCATATATTTT.

The chain is built from TRBV5-4 and TRBJ1-2, with a possible D match to TRBD1 (6 bases). Germline V gives CDR1 SGHNT, CDR2 YYREEE (reference sequence). Trimming took 8 bases from V and 4 from J, leaving 12 bases between them. The length of the CDR3 is 12 residues. CDR3 sequence (DNA): TGTGCCAGTCGAGGACAGACCTATGGCTACACCTTC. Translating it yields CASRGQTYGYTF.

The rearrangement joins TRBV28 to TRBJ1-5, with D perhaps TRBD1 (5 bases). CDR3 length: 14 amino acids. Germline V lookup: CDR1 MDHEN, CDR2 SYDVKM. The V gene lost 3 bases and the J gene lost 4 bases, with 10 bases spanning the gap. The CDR3 loop is CASSFGQGNQPQHF. CDR3 sequence (DNA): TGTGCCAGCAGTTTCGGGCAGGGTAATCAGCCCCAGCATTTT.

The chain recombines TRBV4-2 with TRBJ2-1; 7 bases map to TRBD1. Looked up from germline, CDR1 is LGHNA and CDR2 is YNFKEQ. The CDR3 length is 19 residues. The V gene end was trimmed by 4 bases and the J gene end by 5 bases; junction bases not matched to a gene: 20. The CDR3 loop reads CASSLLDRVAPRWHNEQFF. In DNA, the CDR3 is TGTGCCAGCAGCCTACTTGACAGGGTGGCTCCCAGGTGGCACAATGAGCAGTTCTTC.

V gene TRBV7-2 combines with J gene TRBJ2-7, with TRBD2 identical over 8 bases. The CDR3 sequence is 15 residues long. V was pared by 5 bases and J by 2 bases, with 8 bases of the junction left unmatched. Germline lookup yields CDR1 SGHTA and CDR2 FQGNSA. CDR3 amino acids: CASSRGGSETYEQYF. The CDR3, as DNA: TGTGCCAGCAGCCGGGGGGGGTCTGAGACCTACGAGCAGTACTTC.

The chain carries TRBV27 and TRBJ2-7; TRBD2 matches 14 bases. This CDR3 is built from 20 residues. CDR1 is MNHEY and CDR2 is SMNVEV in the germline V gene (reference sequence). V lost 5 bases, J lost 6 bases, and 21 bases stayed unmatched. CDR3 amino acids: CASSLHRDGTSGRSASEQYF. In DNA, the CDR3 is TGTGCCAGCAGTCTGCACCGAGACGGGACTAGCGGGAGAAGTGCGAGCGAGCAGTACTTC.

J is TRBJ2-2 and V is TRBV2; TRBD2 matches at 7 bases. V lost 3 bases and J lost 4; bases outside the gene matches: 14. The CDR3 has 18 amino acids. Germline assignment: CDR1 SNHLY and CDR2 FYNNEI. CDR3 loop: CASSDLWHGGISTGELFF. CDR3 coding DNA: TGTGCCAGCAGTGATTTATGGCACGGGGGGATAAGCACCGGGGAGCTGTTTTTT.

This chain connects TRBV15 to TRBJ2-7; possible D gene TRBD2, 6 bases. The V gene's germline CDR1 is LNHNV and CDR2 YYDKDF (reference sequence). V dropped 3 bases and J dropped 3 bases, with 12 bases sitting between them. This CDR3 is built from 14 residues. CDR3: CATSRGRNGYEQYF. In DNA form, the CDR3 reads TGTGCCACCAGCAGGGGGAGGAACGGCTACGAGCAGTACTTC.

In its sample, this clone was seen a few times. The chain is built from TRBV30 and TRBJ2-5, with 7 bases lining up with TRBD2. The length of the CDR3 is 18 residues. Germline CDR1 reads GTSNPN; CDR2 reads SVGIG (reference sequence). V trimming: 0 bases; J trimming: 5 bases; junction bases outside the gene matches: 18. Here the CDR3 DNA reads TGTGCCTGGAGTGTTTTTCTTGCGGGACTAAACGGGGTGGAGACCCAGTACTTC. It specifies CAWSVFLAGLNGVETQYF.

The sample holds a few counts of this clone. The chain links TRBV5-5 to TRBJ1-4, with 7 bases that match TRBD1. The ends lost 4 bases at V and 9 bases at J; junction bases unmatched: 12. The germline CDR1 and CDR2 sequences are SGHKS and YYEKEE (reference sequence). The CDR3 length is 15 residues. The CDR3 is CASSLRTGLLQKLFF. CDR3 DNA: TGTGCCAGCAGCCTTAGGACAGGTCTCCTCCAAAAACTGTTTTTT.

The chain combines TRBV29-1 with TRBJ1-1, with D unclear. Germline V gives CDR1 SQVTM, CDR2 ANQGSEA. V was shortened by 0 bases and J by 1 base, with 6 bases between the two germline ends. The CDR3 consists of 13 residues. The CDR3 DNA reads as TGCAGCGTTGAAGATCTAGCGAACACTGAAGCTTTCTTT. Translating gives CSVEDLANTEAFF.

The chain uses TRBV5-4 and TRBJ1-2; a possible D gene is TRBD1 (6 bases). The ends were cut back, 3 bases at V and 8 bases at J, with 8 bases in the middle. CDR3 length: 11 residues. Germline CDR1 and CDR2: SGHNT and YYREEE (reference sequence). CDR3 loop: CASSWGGGYTF. CDR3 nucleotide sequence: TGTGCCAGCAGCTGGGGGGGCGGCTACACCTTC. Combining the CDR3 with reference TRBV5-4 and TRBJ1-2 gives the whole variable domain ETGVTQSPTHLIKTRGQQVTLRCSSQSGHNTVSWYQQALGQGPQFIFQYYREEENGRGNFPPRFSGLQFPNYSSELNVNALELDDSALYLCASSWGGGYTFGSGTRLTVV.

The rearrangement links TRBV9 to TRBJ1-6, with TRBD1 identical over 10 bases. The germline V gene has CDR1 SGDLS and CDR2 YYNGEE. This CDR3 region has 14 residues. With V trimmed by 8 bases and J by 9 bases, 8 bases remained unmatched. The DNA for the CDR3 is TGTGCCAGACCCGACAGGGGGCGAGGTTCACCCCTCCACTTT. It is translated as CARPDRGRGSPLHF.

The chain employs TRBV11-3 and TRBJ2-1; D remains ambiguous. The CDR3 is 17 residues long. V lost 1 base to trimming and J lost 4 bases, with 17 bases between them. Germline CDR1 and CDR2: SGHNT and YENEEA. The DNA of the CDR3 is TGTGCCAGCAGCTTAGGTCCCGTTGGAGCTCGTTACAATGAGCAGTTCTTC. Translating gives CASSLGPVGARYNEQFF.

V and J are TRBV28 and TRBJ1-2; no clear D gene. The CDR3 extends over 11 amino acids. V shed 5 bases and J shed 2 bases, with 3 bases lying between them. CDR1 is MDHEN and CDR2 is SYDVKM in the germline V gene. The CDR3 loop is CASSPNYGYTF. The CDR3 bases are TGTGCCAGCAGTCCAAACTATGGCTACACCTTC.

The chain recombines TRBV5-1 with TRBJ2-2; tentative D call: TRBD2 (5 bases). The germline CDR1 and CDR2 sequences are SGHRS and YFSETQ. The V gene lost 3 bases and the J gene lost 7 bases, with 22 bases spanning the gap. The CDR3 length is 17 residues. This CDR3 is CASSSPSWRPLGGELFF. As DNA, the CDR3 is TGCGCCAGCAGCTCGCCGTCCTGGAGGCCCCTTGGCGGGGAGCTGTTTTTT.

This chain links TRBV6-5 with TRBJ1-1, with a tentative D call TRBD1 (5 bases). Trimming pared 5 bases from V and 11 bases from J, leaving 18 bases between. The CDR3 sequence is 13 residues long. Germline CDR1 and CDR2: MNHEY and SVGAGI. CDR3 DNA: TGTGCCAGCAGTCGCGGGACCGTCCCGAAGGCTTTCTTT. Translation: CASSRGTVPKAFF.